What follows are 30 T cell receptor beta chains derived from one specimen sequenced in a study of T cell responses to AZD1222 COVID-19 vaccine. The assay was immunoSEQ multiplex PCR, and TCRdb's table has in-frame clones only and misses some. This table has about 120,000 clones, roughly nine tenths appearing once. The sequencing here drew on peripheral blood, taken on day 0 of AZD1222 vaccination. The receptors stem from an adult in good health.

This clone was observed a few times. This chain connects TRBV6-4 to TRBJ1-5; no firm D call. CDR3 length equals 13 residues. CDR1 is MRHNA, CDR2 SNTAGT, per germline. V gave up 6 bases and J gave up 0 bases, with 6 bases separating them. The CDR3 region has the DNA TGTGCCAGCAGCCCAAATAGCAATCAGCCCCAGCATTTT. Its protein product is CASSPNSNQPQHF.

This clone was seen only a few times. The chain employs TRBV19 and TRBJ1-2; D might be TRBD1 (6 bases). The germline V gene has CDR1 LNHDA and CDR2 SQIVND (reference sequence). V was trimmed by 6 bases and J by 2 bases, leaving 13 bases between them. The CDR3 contains 14 residues. The CDR3 loop is CASRGRQENYGYTF. In nucleotides, the CDR3 is TGTGCCAGTAGGGGAAGACAGGAGAACTATGGCTACACCTTC.

The chain employs TRBV25-1 and TRBJ1-1; D perhaps matches TRBD1 (6 bases). V was cut by 1 base and J by 4 bases, with 10 bases left in between. CDR3 length: 14 residues. The germline CDR1 and CDR2 sequences are MGHDK and SYGVNS. This CDR3 reads CASSEWGTPTEAFF. As DNA, the CDR3 is TGTGCCAGCAGTGAATGGGGGACACCCACTGAAGCTTTCTTT. Looking up the rest from reference TRBV25-1 and TRBJ1-1 gives the full variable domain: EADIYQTPRYLVIGTGKKITLECSQTMGHDKMYWYQQDPGMELHLIHYSYGVNSTEKGDLSSESTVSRIRTEHFPLTLESARPSHTSQYLCASSEWGTPTEAFFGQGTRLTVV.

The chain is built from TRBV18 and TRBJ2-7; 8 positions match TRBD2. CDR1 is KGHSH and CDR2 is LQKENI in the germline V gene. This CDR3 comprises 14 residues. The junction had 7 bases not matched to a gene; V was cut back by 4 bases and J by 5 bases. CDR3 DNA sequence: TGTGCCAGCTCACTTTCCGGGGGGGTGGACGAGCAGTACTTC. Its translation: CASSLSGGVDEQYF. Full variable domain (rest looked up from reference TRBV18 and TRBJ2-7): NAGVMQNPRHLVRRRGQEARLRCSPMKGHSHVYWYRQLPEEGLKFMVYLQKENIIDESGMPKERFSAEFPKEGPSILRIQQVVRGDSAAYFCASSLSGGVDEQYFGPGTRLTVT.

This clone appeared once. This chain links TRBV18 with TRBJ1-4, with unresolved D. The germline CDR1 and CDR2 sequences are KGHSH and LQKENI. Trimming pared 6 bases from V and 5 bases from J, leaving 16 bases between. The CDR3 is 15 residues long. The CDR3 coding sequence is TGTGCCAGCTCCCCAGAGCCCATGGGGAATGAAAAACTGTTTTTT. This encodes CASSPEPMGNEKLFF.

The CDR3 nucleotides are TGTGCCAGCACCCCTGACAGGGGCACTGAAGCTTTCTTT. It is translated as CASTPDRGTEAFF. The chain recombines TRBV11-2 with TRBJ1-1; TRBD1 matches at 8 bases. The V gene end was trimmed by 7 bases and the J gene end by 4 bases; junction bases not matched to a gene: 5. This CDR3 spans 13 amino acids. Germline values: CDR1 SGHAT, CDR2 FQNNGV.

The rearrangement joins TRBV16 to TRBJ1-2; D is unresolved. Germline values: CDR1 KGHSY, CDR2 FQNENV. Trimming took 3 bases from V and 3 from J, leaving 5 bases between them. The CDR3 has 12 residues. This CDR3 reads CASSQGDYGYTF. Here the CDR3 DNA reads TGTGCCAGCAGCCAGGGTGACTATGGCTACACCTTC.

V usage is TRBV5-1 and J usage is TRBJ2-2; TRBD2 matches 12 bases. The CDR3 totals 15 residues. The junction had 1 base not matched to a gene; V was cut back by 3 bases and J by 4 bases. Per germline, CDR1 SGHRS and CDR2 YFSETQ. CDR3 amino acids: CASSSGLAGTGELFF. CDR3 DNA: TGCGCCAGCAGCTCGGGACTAGCGGGCACCGGGGAGCTGTTTTTT.

The CDR3 region is CASSQFGGADQETQYF. For the CDR3, the DNA is TGCGCCAGCAGCCAGTTCGGTGGGGCAGACCAAGAGACCCAGTACTTC. V and J are TRBV4-1 and TRBJ2-5, with TRBD1 as a possible D gene (5 bases). The V gene lost 3 bases and the J gene lost 0 bases, with 14 bases spanning the gap. Per the germline V gene, CDR1 is MGHRA and CDR2 is YSYEKL. The CDR3 has 16 amino acids.

V and J are TRBV3-1 (or the pseudogene TRBV3-2) and TRBJ2-5, with TRBD2 as a possible D gene (5 bases). The CDR3 consists of 16 residues. The germline CDR1 and CDR2 sequences are LGHDT and YNNKEL (reference sequence). Trimming cost V 4 bases and J 7 bases, with 22 bases left between them. The CDR3 loop reads CASSPDRGNGRVTQYF. The CDR3 region has the DNA TGTGCCAGCAGCCCAGATCGGGGTAACGGGCGAGTGACCCAGTACTTC.

The V and J genes are TRBV3-1 (or the pseudogene TRBV3-2) and TRBJ2-7, with 7 nucleotides matching TRBD1. The CDR3 totals 14 residues. Per germline, CDR1 LGHDT and CDR2 YNNKEL (reference sequence). The trim removed 3 bases at V and 1 base at J, leaving 3 bases unmatched. The CDR3 is CASSHTGESYEQYF. CDR3 bases: TGTGCCAGCAGCCACACAGGGGAGTCCTACGAGCAGTACTTC.

The chain joins TRBV30 to TRBJ1-1; no definite D call. The CDR3 is 13 residues long. V was clipped by 0 bases and J by 1 base, with 6 bases between them. Germline CDR1 and CDR2: GTSNPN and SVGIG (reference sequence). The CDR3 loop reads CAWSVGRNTEAFF. In DNA form, the CDR3 reads TGTGCCTGGAGTGTAGGTAGGAACACTGAAGCTTTCTTT.

The V gene is TRBV6-5, the J gene TRBJ1-5; D not resolved. The length of the CDR3 is 15 residues. V was trimmed by 2 bases and J by 0 bases, leaving 8 bases between them. The V gene's germline CDR1 is MNHEY and CDR2 SVGAGI. The CDR3 bases are TGTGCCAGCAGTTACGAGATATCTAGCAATCAGCCCCAGCATTTT. This translates into CASSYEISSNQPQHF.

This chain connects TRBV19 to TRBJ1-6, with D perhaps matching TRBD1 (5 bases). V lost 4 bases and J lost 9, with 10 bases in between. Germline V gene data show CDR1 as LNHDA and CDR2 as SQIVND (reference sequence). The CDR3 contains 13 residues. Written as DNA, the CDR3 is TGTGCCAGTAGTACCACGGGGGTTTCACCCCTCCACTTT. Its protein product is CASSTTGVSPLHF.

Here the CDR3 DNA reads TGCGCCAGCAGCCAAGGGTTAGATCAGCCCCAGCATTTT. The encoded protein is CASSQGLDQPQHF. The V and J genes are TRBV4-1 and TRBJ1-5; no clear D gene. This CDR3 has 13 amino acids. The germline V gene has CDR1 MGHRA and CDR2 YSYEKL. V was cut by 1 base and J by 5 bases, with 6 bases left in between.

The chain combines TRBV18 with TRBJ1-1; TRBD1 is a possible D gene (5 bases). The CDR3 runs 15 residues. Germline V gene sequence: CDR1 KGHSH, CDR2 LQKENI. With 3 bases removed from V and 1 base from J, the gap between germline ends came to 12 bases. This chain's CDR3 is CASSPLGGGNTEAFF. The CDR3 bases are TGTGCCAGCTCACCCCTTGGCGGGGGGAACACTGAAGCTTTCTTT.

The chain recombines TRBV5-1 with TRBJ2-7, with 8 bases aligning to TRBD1. The germline V gene has CDR1 SGHRS and CDR2 YFSETQ. The J segment lost 5 bases and the V segment lost 1 base, leaving 2 bases of the junction unmatched. CDR3 length: 13 residues. The CDR3 sequence: CASSLPGGDEQYF. The CDR3 DNA reads TGCGCCAGCAGCTTGCCAGGGGGCGACGAGCAGTACTTC. Looking up the rest from reference TRBV5-1 and TRBJ2-7 gives the full variable domain: KAGVTQTPRYLIKTRGQQVTLSCSPISGHRSVSWYQQTPGQGLQFLFEYFSETQRNKGNFPGRFSGRQFSNSRSEMNVSTLELGDSALYLCASSLPGGDEQYFGPGTRLTVT.

The CDR3 nucleotides read TGTGCCAGCAGCCTGGAGACGACGGCTAACACTGAAGCTTTCTTT. Protein: CASSLETTANTEAFF. The chain is built from TRBV5-4 and TRBJ1-1; no clear D. Trimming cost V 4 bases and J 2 bases, with 15 bases left between them. Per the germline V gene, CDR1 is SGHNT and CDR2 is YYREEE (reference sequence). This CDR3 is 15 amino acids long.

The V gene is TRBV6-5, the J gene TRBJ2-2; possible D gene TRBD2, 6 bases. V was cut by 5 bases and J by 8 bases, with 15 bases left in between. Germline CDR1 reads MNHEY; CDR2 reads SVGAGI. This CDR3 spans 14 amino acids. The CDR3 loop reads CASSKPGVVGELFF. CDR3 DNA: TGTGCCAGCAGTAAACCGGGGGTCGTAGGGGAGCTGTTTTTT.

This chain connects TRBV18 to TRBJ2-3; D not certain. This CDR3 has 13 residues. V lost 5 bases to trimming and J lost 0 bases, with 6 bases between them. The germline CDR1 and CDR2 sequences are KGHSH and LQKENI. The CDR3 region is CASSYPSTDTQYF. CDR3 in DNA: TGTGCCAGCTCATACCCTAGCACAGATACGCAGTATTTT.

This chain joins TRBV6-6 and TRBJ1-3; D call uncertain. V shed 5 bases and J shed 0 bases, with 17 bases lying between them. Germline-derived CDR1 and CDR2 are MNHNY and SVGAGI (reference sequence). CDR3 size: 17 residues. The CDR3 DNA reads as TGTGCCAGCAGTCGGTCCTCGGACGGAAGCTCTGGAAACACCATATATTTT. It codes for CASSRSSDGSSGNTIYF.

The chain uses TRBV9 and TRBJ1-4; no clear D. The CDR3 has 16 amino acids. From germline, CDR1 is SGDLS and CDR2 YYNGEE. Deletions cut 2 bases from V and 6 bases from J, with 17 bases between. CDR3 nucleotide sequence: TGTGCCAGCAGCGTCGGTCTAAGTCAGAGCTATGAAAAACTGTTTTTT. Protein product: CASSVGLSQSYEKLFF.

This chain joins TRBV30 and TRBJ1-1; possibly TRBD1 for D (5 bases). Germline-derived CDR1 and CDR2 are GTSNPN and SVGIG (reference sequence). The CDR3 has 17 residues. Between the trimmed V and J ends, which lost 0 bases and 6 bases, there was a span of 23 bases. CDR3 amino acids: CAWSVTRDPNFGAEAFF. The CDR3 DNA is TGTGCCTGGAGTGTAACCAGGGACCCGAACTTTGGGGCTGAAGCTTTCTTT.

This chain links TRBV11-2 with TRBJ2-2; D possibly corresponds to TRBD1 (6 bases). The V gene's germline CDR1 is SGHAT and CDR2 FQNNGV. The V end lost 8 bases, the J end lost 8 bases, and 18 bases lay between the germline ends. This CDR3 is 14 amino acids long. The CDR3 loop reads CASGWRVTGGELFF. DNA for the CDR3: TGTGCCAGCGGCTGGCGGGTAACAGGGGGGGAGCTGTTTTTT.

DNA for the CDR3: TGCGCCAGCAGCGGGACAGGGAGAGATTATGAAAAACTGTTTTTT. Its translation is CASSGTGRDYEKLFF. J is TRBJ1-4 and V is TRBV5-1; 9 bases line up with TRBD1. The CDR3 contains 15 residues. The V and J ends lost 4 bases and 6 bases, in that order; junction bases with no gene match: 7. The germline CDR1 and CDR2 sequences are SGHRS and YFSETQ.

The CDR3 is CAWSPGHYGYTF. The CDR3 DNA sequence: TGTGCCTGGAGTCCCGGCCACTATGGCTACACCTTC. The chain has TRBV30 and TRBJ1-2; no clear D gene. V lost 2 bases, J lost 3 bases, and 7 bases lay in between. The germline CDR1 and CDR2 sequences are GTSNPN and SVGIG (reference sequence). This CDR3 region has 12 residues. Looking up the rest from reference TRBV30 and TRBJ1-2 gives the full variable domain: SQTIHQWPATLVQPVGSPLSLECTVEGTSNPNLYWYRQAAGRGLQLLFYSVGIGQISSEVPQNLSASRPQDRQFILSSKKLLLSDSGFYLCAWSPGHYGYTFGSGTRLTVV.

The table lists this clone with many counts. The chain is built from TRBV6-1 and TRBJ2-3; the D is unclear. CDR1 and CDR2 (germline): MNHNS, SASEGT. V was cut by 1 base and J by 3 bases, with 11 bases left in between. This CDR3 spans 15 amino acids. The CDR3 region is CASSEGRAETDTQYF. The CDR3 coding sequence is TGTGCCAGCAGTGAAGGAAGGGCTGAGACAGATACGCAGTATTTT.

The gene calls are TRBV29-1 and TRBJ1-2; D uncertain. Germline CDR1 reads SQVTM; CDR2 reads ANQGSEA. This CDR3 spans 11 amino acids. Trimming took 2 bases from V and 4 from J, leaving 5 bases between them. The CDR3 is CSVEHSYGYTF. The CDR3 nucleotides read TGCAGCGTTGAACACAGCTATGGCTACACCTTC.

This clone has only a few counts. This sequence joins TRBV5-1 and TRBJ2-1; the D gene could be TRBD1 or TRBD2 (5 bases each). This CDR3 has 14 amino acids. V was clipped by 4 bases and J by 7 bases, with 15 bases between them. Germline V gene lookup returns CDR1 SGHRS and CDR2 YFSETQ. The CDR3 bases are TGCGCCAGCAGCCCGGCAAGAGAGGGGAATGAGCAGTTCTTC. Its protein is CASSPAREGNEQFF.

This chain links TRBV30 with TRBJ1-5; a weak D match, TRBD1 (6 bases). V lost 6 bases, J lost 5 bases, and 14 bases lay in between. The germline V gene encodes CDR1 GTSNPN and CDR2 SVGIG (reference sequence). The length of the CDR3 is 13 residues. CDR3 residues: CACAGERDQPQHF. The CDR3 DNA follows: TGTGCCTGTGCAGGGGAGAGGGATCAGCCCCAGCATTTT.